A selection of T cell receptor beta chains follows, all from one sample in a study of molecular identifiers for immune sequencing clone quantification. TCRdb re-called the PCR reads through MiXCR, storing one row per CDR3 protein. The data show some 650,000 distinct CDR3 sequences, with about 20% seen just once and around 0.9% held by the top ten. Sequences were obtained from naive CD8+ T cells from blood, with Jurkat cell RNA spiked in. These receptors were collected from a human donor in good health. Some libraries in this study had Jurkat cell RNA spiked in. The CDR3 runs from the conserved cysteine through the conserved F or W. Fields, in order: J gene, V gene, clone size, D gene, CDR3 protein, CDR3 DNA. A D gene is named only where the DNA matches it firmly. The listing skips clone size in some rows; elsewhere it reads once, few, many or a size class.

>TRBJ2-1|TRBV6-2/TRBV6-3|NA|NA
CASSYVRPGGDEQFF
TGTGCCAGCAGTTACGTCCGCCCGGGGGGCGATGAGCAGTTCTTC
>TRBJ1-5|TRBV12-3/TRBV12-4|many|NA
CASRKEERNQPQHF
TGTGCCAGCAGAAAGGAAGAACGCAATCAGCCCCAGCATTTT
>TRBJ2-2|TRBV20-1|many|NA
CSATPDSTGELFF
TGCAGTGCTACACCGGACAGCACCGGGGAGCTGTTTTTT
>TRBJ2-2|TRBV3-1|many|NA
CASSSRDGGGELFF
TGTGCCAGCAGCTCAAGAGATGGCGGCGGGGAGCTGTTTTTT
>TRBJ1-4|TRBV4-3|many|TRBD1
CASSQDRQGVNEKLFF
TGCGCCAGCAGCCAAGATCGACAGGGCGTTAATGAAAAACTGTTTTTT
>TRBJ2-4|TRBV20-1|few|TRBD2
CSARDRPSGHLIKNVQYF
TGCAGTGCTAGAGATCGGCCTAGCGGGCACCTTATCAAAAACGTTCAGTACTTC
>TRBJ2-2|TRBV7-9|many|NA
CASSSKEGTGELFF
TGTGCCAGCAGCTCTAAGGAAGGCACCGGGGAGCTGTTTTTT
>TRBJ2-5|TRBV4-1|NA|TRBD2
CASSQTLAGYAETQYF
TGCGCCAGCAGCCAAACACTAGCGGGCTATGCAGAGACCCAGTACTTC
>TRBJ2-2|TRBV5-1|NA|TRBD1
CASSTGTVWGTGELFF
TGCGCCAGCAGCACCGGGACAGTTTGGGGAACCGGGGAGCTGTTTTTT
>TRBJ1-1|TRBV4-3|few|TRBD1
CASSEGQGALGTEAFF
TGCGCCAGCAGCGAAGGACAGGGGGCCCTGGGAACTGAAGCTTTCTTT
>TRBJ2-2|TRBV9|NA|TRBD2
CASSARGGSNTGELFF
TGTGCCAGCAGCGCTAGGGGAGGGTCGAACACCGGGGAGCTGTTTTTT
>TRBJ2-4|TRBV27|many|NA
CASTSSNLAKNIQYF
TGTGCCAGCACATCGTCTAACCTAGCCAAAAACATTCAGTACTTC
>TRBJ2-7|TRBV6-5|many|NA
CASREGPGNEQYF
TGTGCCAGCAGAGAGGGCCCGGGGAACGAGCAGTACTTC
>TRBJ2-1|TRBV7-2|NA|TRBD2
CASSQSHGAGDNEQFF
TGTGCCAGCAGCCAAAGCCACGGGGCGGGGGACAATGAGCAGTTCTTC
>TRBJ2-7|TRBV23-1|many|NA
CASSQSSAMVGYEQYF
TGCGCCAGCAGTCAATCTAGTGCCATGGTCGGCTACGAGCAGTACTTC
>TRBJ1-1|TRBV15|many|NA
CATSERNTEAFF
TGTGCCACCAGCGAGAGGAACACTGAAGCTTTCTTT
>TRBJ1-1|TRBV5-6|many|TRBD1
CASILQGDTEAFF
TGTGCCAGCATCCTACAGGGGGACACTGAAGCTTTCTTT
>TRBJ1-4|TRBV7-9|many|NA
CASSTRPRGGGEKLFF
TGTGCCAGCAGCACACGTCCGAGGGGAGGTGGTGAAAAACTGTTTTTT
>TRBJ2-5|TRBV4-1|many|NA
CASSQDLGQQETQYF
TGCGCCAGCAGCCAAGATTTGGGGCAACAAGAGACCCAGTACTTC
>TRBJ2-7|TRBV3-1|NA|TRBD1
CASSPPQGASVEQYF
TGTGCCAGCAGCCCCCCCCAGGGGGCGTCAGTCGAGCAGTACTTC
>TRBJ2-5|TRBV7-9|few|TRBD1
CASSLAAGGETQYF
TGTGCCAGCAGCTTAGCGGCAGGGGGAGAGACCCAGTACTTC
>TRBJ2-7|TRBV7-9|many|NA
CASSKPEEPYEQYF
TGTGCCAGCAGCAAGCCCGAGGAGCCCTACGAGCAGTACTTC
>TRBJ1-5|TRBV6-2/TRBV6-3|many|NA
CASSYSGASHQPQHF
TGTGCCAGCAGTTACTCCGGGGCATCGCATCAGCCCCAGCATTTT
>TRBJ2-2|TRBV7-6|many|NA
CASSSRGQNTGELFF
TGTGCCAGCAGCTCCAGAGGACAGAACACCGGGGAGCTGTTTTTT
>TRBJ2-3|TRBV23-1|many|NA
CASSLHGPTDTQYF
TGCGCCAGCAGTCTCCATGGGCCCACAGATACGCAGTATTTT
>TRBJ2-1|TRBV5-5|many|TRBD2
CASSSSSGIYNEQFF
TGTGCCAGCAGCTCGTCTAGCGGGATATACAATGAGCAGTTCTTC
>TRBJ1-4|TRBV9|NA|NA
CASSLYAGTPSREKLFF
TGTGCCAGCAGCCTGTATGCTGGGACACCCTCTCGTGAAAAACTGTTTTTT
>TRBJ2-7|TRBV30|few|NA
CAWSVGGLGEQYF
TGTGCCTGGAGTGTAGGCGGGTTGGGCGAGCAGTACTTC
>TRBJ1-2|TRBV9|many|NA
CASSVDGQNYGYTF
TGTGCCAGCAGCGTAGACGGACAGAACTATGGCTACACCTTC
>TRBJ2-6|TRBV29-1|many|NA
CSCSWANVLTF
TGCAGCTGTAGTTGGGCCAACGTCCTGACTTTC
>TRBJ2-7|TRBV5-5|many|NA
CASSPQDTFYEQYF
TGTGCCAGCAGCCCGCAAGATACGTTCTACGAGCAGTACTTC
>TRBJ2-2|TRBV7-6|many|TRBD2
CASSPSTSGNTGELFF
TGTGCCAGCAGCCCGAGTACTAGCGGGAACACCGGGGAGCTGTTTTTT
>TRBJ2-1|TRBV14|many|TRBD1
CASRERGGPYNEQFF
TGTGCCAGCAGGGAGAGAGGGGGCCCCTACAATGAGCAGTTCTTC
>TRBJ1-5|TRBV6-5|many|NA
CASSYSSGQPQHF
TGTGCCAGCAGTTACTCCTCGGGTCAGCCCCAGCATTTT
>TRBJ2-1|TRBV7-6|many|NA
CASSLDPYNEQFF
TGTGCCAGCAGCTTAGACCCCTACAATGAGCAGTTCTTC
>TRBJ2-3|TRBV3-1|many|NA
CASSLTQLDFTDTQYF
TGTGCCAGCAGCCTAACACAATTGGACTTCACAGATACGCAGTATTTT
>TRBJ2-7|TRBV27|NA|TRBD2
CACSLAGGLYEQYF
TGTGCCTGCAGTTTGGCGGGGGGGTTATACGAGCAGTACTTC
>TRBJ1-1|TRBV4-1|many|NA
CASSYWTENTEAFF
TGCGCCAGCAGCTACTGGACAGAGAACACTGAAGCTTTCTTT
>TRBJ1-5|TRBV28|NA|TRBD1
CASGQETGLVDQPQHF
TGTGCCAGCGGCCAAGAGACAGGGCTTGTCGATCAGCCCCAGCATTTT
>TRBJ1-2|TRBV29-1|NA|NA
CSVEDKAAIRTF
TGCAGCGTTGAAGATAAGGCCGCTATTCGTACCTTC
>TRBJ2-7|TRBV4-3|NA|TRBD1
CASSQDQTGAYEQYF
TGCGCCAGCAGCCAGGACCAGACAGGGGCCTACGAGCAGTACTTC
>TRBJ2-7|TRBV15|few|NA
CATSPESSYEQYF
TGTGCCACCAGCCCGGAGAGCTCCTACGAGCAGTACTTC
>TRBJ1-2|TRBV6-5|NA|NA
CASRPTEHYGYTF
TGTGCCAGCAGACCGACGGAGCACTATGGCTACACCTTC
>TRBJ1-1|TRBV28|many|NA
CASSHLDKNTEAFF
TGTGCCAGCAGTCATTTGGACAAGAACACTGAAGCTTTCTTT
>TRBJ2-7|TRBV13|many|TRBD2
CASSLTSGGYEQYF
TGTGCCAGCAGCTTAACTAGCGGGGGTTACGAGCAGTACTTC
>TRBJ2-2|TRBV28|many|NA
CASSVADPTGELFF
TGTGCCAGCAGTGTAGCGGACCCCACCGGGGAGCTGTTTTTT
>TRBJ2-1|TRBV20-1|NA|TRBD2
CSAIWTRQSYNEQFF
TGCAGTGCTATCTGGACTAGGCAGTCCTACAATGAGCAGTTCTTC
>TRBJ2-2|TRBV28|few|NA
CASSEGRGLAGTGELFF
TGTGCCAGCAGTGAGGGCCGAGGTCTGGCAGGTACCGGGGAGCTGTTTTTT
>TRBJ2-3|TRBV12-3/TRBV12-4|many|NA
CASSFGPSTDTQYF
TGTGCCAGCAGTTTTGGACCTAGCACAGATACGCAGTATTTT
>TRBJ1-2|TRBV11-2|NA|NA
CASSPGEGIYGYTF
TGTGCCAGCAGCCCCGGCGAGGGGATCTATGGCTACACCTTC
>TRBJ2-1|TRBV7-9|many|TRBD2
CASSSGLATNEQFF
TGTGCCAGCAGCTCTGGACTAGCGACGAATGAGCAGTTCTTC
>TRBJ2-1|TRBV4-3|many|NA
CASSPSQFGNEQFF
TGCGCCAGCAGCCCTTCGCAGTTTGGCAATGAGCAGTTCTTC
>TRBJ2-7|TRBV9|many|NA
CASSPALTYEQYF
TGTGCCAGCAGCCCAGCTCTGACCTACGAGCAGTACTTC
>TRBJ2-2|TRBV12-3/TRBV12-4|many|TRBD1
CASSPPGQRTGELFF
TGTGCCAGCAGTCCGCCGGGACAGCGAACCGGGGAGCTGTTTTTT
>TRBJ1-5|TRBV19|many|NA
CASSMSGVPGANQPQHF
TGTGCCAGTAGTATGTCCGGGGTCCCAGGGGCTAATCAGCCCCAGCATTTT